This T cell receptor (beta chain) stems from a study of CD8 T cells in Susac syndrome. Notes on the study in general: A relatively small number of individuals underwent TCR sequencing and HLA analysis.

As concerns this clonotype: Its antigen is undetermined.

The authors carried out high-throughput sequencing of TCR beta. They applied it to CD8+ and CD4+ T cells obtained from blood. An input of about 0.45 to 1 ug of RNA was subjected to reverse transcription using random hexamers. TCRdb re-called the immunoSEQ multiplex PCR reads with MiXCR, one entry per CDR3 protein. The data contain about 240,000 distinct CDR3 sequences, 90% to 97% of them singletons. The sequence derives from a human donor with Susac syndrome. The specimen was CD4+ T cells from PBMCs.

CDR3 DNA sequence: TGTGCCAGCAGCCCAAATTTCGGAGATACGCAGTATTTT. Translated: CASSPNFGDTQYF. The chain joins TRBV9 to TRBJ2-3; no firm D call. Per germline, CDR1 SGDLS and CDR2 YYNGEE. Trimming left V 4 bases short and J 5 bases short, with 11 bases between. The CDR3 loop spans 13 amino acids.